The 27 T cell receptor beta chains below come from one sample, sequenced in a study of blood T cells in healthy people across ages. Alongside a J-beta primer mix, a sample-barcoded 5' primer served in a second PCR lasting about 7 to 11 cycles. TCRdb used MiXCR to reprocess the 5' RACE reads, holding one entry per CDR3 protein. In the table there are over 1,500,000 distinct CDR3 sequences, roughly 52% of which are singletons. The material sequenced was blood. The receptors here all came from a woman between 40 and 50 years old in good health.

This clonotype was detected a few times. V and J are TRBV7-9 and TRBJ2-5; weak D call: TRBD1 (6 bases). CDR3 length: 12 residues. Germline CDR1 and CDR2: SEHNR and FQNEAQ (reference sequence). V was shortened by 6 bases and J by 7 bases, with 12 bases between the two germline ends. Here the CDR3 reads CASRTGSGTQYF. CDR3 coding DNA: TGTGCCAGCAGAACAGGGAGTGGGACCCAGTACTTC.

This clonotype was observed a few times. The CDR3 DNA follows: TGCAGCGTCGTAGGGGGAGGGGATACGCAGTATTTT. It encodes CSVVGGGDTQYF. The gene calls are TRBV29-1 and TRBJ2-3; a possible D gene is TRBD2 (7 bases). The CDR3 runs 12 residues. Germline CDR1 and CDR2: SQVTM and ANQGSEA. V dropped 6 bases and J dropped 6 bases, with 13 bases sitting between them.

This clonotype was seen more than once but under ten times. The chain joins TRBV4-2 to TRBJ2-3, with D possibly called TRBD1 or TRBD2 (5 bases each). Germline lookup yields CDR1 LGHNA and CDR2 YNFKEQ. V lost 0 bases and J 2 bases, leaving 21 bases between the germline ends. The CDR3 is 19 amino acids. The CDR3 protein is CASSQDSGRGRTYTDTQYF. For the CDR3, the DNA is TGTGCCAGCAGCCAAGATTCCGGTCGGGGCCGTACTTACACAGATACGCAGTATTTT.

This clonotype was detected once. The rearrangement joins TRBV6-5 to TRBJ2-1; TRBD2 agrees at 14 bases. This CDR3 has 20 amino acids. CDR1 and CDR2 from the germline V gene are MNHEY and SVGAGI. The trim removed 0 bases at V and 4 bases at J, leaving 11 bases unmatched. The CDR3 sequence: CASSYSTEGLAGVGYNEQFF. CDR3 sequence (DNA): TGTGCCAGCAGTTACTCGACCGAGGGACTAGCGGGGGTCGGGTACAATGAGCAGTTCTTC.

The chain couples TRBV15 to TRBJ1-1; D might be TRBD1 (5 bases). From germline, CDR1 is LNHNV and CDR2 YYDKDF (reference sequence). V was pared by 3 bases and J by 11 bases, with 16 bases between. CDR3 length: 13 amino acids. CDR3 DNA sequence: TGTGCCACCAGCAGGGAAGACGGGACCGCGGCTTTCTTT. The encoded protein is CATSREDGTAAFF.

As concerns this clonotype: A read error may account for a junction end that differs from germline. The genes are TRBV9 and TRBJ2-5, with a tentative D call TRBD1 (5 bases). Germline V gives CDR1 SGDLS, CDR2 YYNGEE. The CDR3 is 13 residues long. CDR3 sequence reads: CACSVTRQGTMFF. DNA for the CDR3: TGTGCCTGCAGCGTCACCAGGCAGGGAACCATGTTCTTC. The full variable domain, in which reference TRBV9 and TRBJ2-5 provide the parts outside the CDR3, is DSGVTQTPKHLITATGQRVTLRCSPRSGDLSVYWYQQSLDQGLQFLIQYYNGEERAKGNILERFSAQQFPDLHSELNLSSLELGDSALYFCACSVTRQGTMFFGPGTRLLVL.

The rearrangement joins TRBV4-2 to TRBJ1-2, with 11 bases matching TRBD1. The length of the CDR3 is 15 residues. In germline, CDR1 is LGHNA, CDR2 YNFKEQ. The J segment lost 4 bases and the V segment lost 4 bases, leaving 5 bases of the junction unmatched. The CDR3 here is CASSLGQGATYGYTF. The CDR3 DNA sequence: TGTGCCAGCAGCCTCGGACAGGGGGCGACCTATGGCTACACCTTC.

V usage is TRBV6-1 and J usage is TRBJ1-5; D may be TRBD1 (5 bases). V was clipped by 7 bases and J by 0 bases, with 7 bases between them. The CDR3 is 13 amino acids. Germline CDR1 and CDR2: MNHNS and SASEGT. The CDR3 nucleotides are TGTGCCAGCACGACAGTTAGCAATCAGCCCCAGCATTTT. Translated, it gives CASTTVSNQPQHF.

The J gene is TRBJ1-4, the V gene TRBV6-5, with D tentatively TRBD1 (6 bases). This CDR3 is 14 amino acids long. The V and J ends lost 6 bases and 0 bases respectively, with 8 bases between them. CDR1 and CDR2 (germline): MNHEY, SVGAGI. CDR3 in DNA: TGTGCCAGCAGGACAGGCGCAACTAATGAAAAACTGTTTTTT. Its translation: CASRTGATNEKLFF.

This clonotype was seen only once. The rearrangement joins TRBV20-1 to TRBJ1-5; 11 bases match TRBD1. The CDR3 is 15 amino acids. Trimming at V came to 0 bases and at J to 6 bases, leaving 4 bases not matched to a gene. Germline lookup yields CDR1 DFQATT and CDR2 SNEGSKA (reference sequence). CDR3: CSARDQGQGVQPQHF. Written as DNA, the CDR3 is TGCAGTGCTAGAGATCAGGGACAGGGGGTTCAGCCCCAGCATTTT.

The gene calls are TRBV20-1 and TRBJ2-7; D may be TRBD1 (6 bases). This CDR3 comprises 14 residues. CDR1 DFQATT and CDR2 SNEGSKA come from the germline V gene (reference sequence). The germline V and J ends were trimmed by 0 bases and 0 bases, with 9 bases remaining between them. The CDR3 here is CSARDLDSSYEQYF. The CDR3 DNA follows: TGCAGTGCTAGAGATCTGGACAGCTCCTACGAGCAGTACTTC.

The V call is TRBV28, the J call TRBJ1-1; D ambiguous. The germline V gene has CDR1 MDHEN and CDR2 SYDVKM. This CDR3 spans 12 amino acids. Trimming cost V 3 bases and J 8 bases, with 10 bases left between them. The CDR3 region has the DNA TGTGCCAGCAGTTTTCGCCGCGGGGAAGCTTTCTTT. Translated, it gives CASSFRRGEAFF.

The V and J genes are TRBV4-2 and TRBJ2-7; no reliable D call. CDR3 length: 13 amino acids. V lost 1 base, J lost 3 bases, and 7 bases lay in between. CDR1 is LGHNA, CDR2 YNFKEQ, per germline. In DNA form, the CDR3 reads TGTGCCAGCAGCCAAGTTCACGACTACGAGCAGTACTTC. It encodes CASSQVHDYEQYF.

The table lists this clonotype with a few counts. The V and J genes are TRBV11-2 and TRBJ2-3; D is uncertain. The CDR3 loop spans 17 amino acids. CDR1 and CDR2 from the germline V gene are SGHAT and FQNNGV. V was trimmed by 0 bases and J by 0 bases, leaving 13 bases between them. Here the CDR3 reads CASSLDHKGISTDTQYF. Here the CDR3 DNA reads TGTGCCAGCAGCTTAGATCATAAGGGTATAAGCACAGATACGCAGTATTTT.

This clonotype has a handful of counts. The chain uses TRBV4-1 and TRBJ1-2, with D perhaps matching TRBD1 (5 bases). The CDR3 has 16 residues. Trimming pared 0 bases from V and 5 bases from J, leaving 16 bases between. Germline CDR1 is MGHRA and CDR2 is YSYEKL. The CDR3 region has the DNA TGCGCCAGCAGCCAAGATATCAGCCAGGGAGGGTATGGCTACACCTTC. It translates to CASSQDISQGGYGYTF.

This clonotype was observed a handful of times. One end of the junction fails to match germline, which may point to a read error. The rearrangement uses TRBV4-3 and TRBJ2-7; TRBD2 might be the D (6 bases). The length of the CDR3 is 11 residues. Per germline, CDR1 LGHNA and CDR2 YSLEER. The CDR3 sequence: CASSRGSEQYF. As DNA, the CDR3 is TGTGCCAGCAGCCGGGGGTCCGAGCAGTACTTC.

J is TRBJ2-1 and V is TRBV2; D gene unclear. There are 15 residues in the CDR3. Germline CDR1 reads SNHLY; CDR2 reads FYNNEI. V lost 5 bases to trimming and J lost 2 bases, with 13 bases between them. The CDR3 region is CASSLLEPPYNEQFF. In DNA, the CDR3 is TGTGCCAGCAGTCTTCTAGAACCCCCCTACAATGAGCAGTTCTTC.

CDR3 protein: CASNTDGGLPYRFF. The CDR3 nucleotides are TGTGCCAGCAACACGGACGGGGGCCTTCCTTACCGGTTCTTC. This chain joins TRBV7-2 and TRBJ2-1; tentatively, D is TRBD1 or TRBD2 (6 bases each). Between the trimmed V and J ends, which lost 7 bases and 15 bases, there was a span of 25 bases. The CDR3 totals 14 residues. The germline V gene has CDR1 SGHTA and CDR2 FQGNSA.

The chain is built from TRBV20-1 and TRBJ2-5; D is undetermined. TRBJ2-7 explains the end of the DNA better; the J call may be wrong. This CDR3 has 12 residues. Germline CDR1 DFQATT, CDR2 SNEGSKA (reference sequence). The CDR3 here is CSARERTYEQYF. The CDR3 bases are TGCAGTGCTAGAGAACGCACCTACGAGCAGTACTTC.

The V call is TRBV6-1, the J call TRBJ2-1; 9 bases are shared with TRBD2. V shed 4 bases, J shed 7 bases, and the junction held 14 bases outside the gene matches. Germline V gene lookup returns CDR1 MNHNS and CDR2 SASEGT. CDR3 size: 17 residues. As DNA, the CDR3 is TGTGCCAGCAGTGTCGGGCTAGCGGGGCCCGCGGCTAATGAGCAGTTCTTC. This codes for CASSVGLAGPAANEQFF.

At least ten counts were recorded for this clonotype. The chain employs TRBV20-1 and TRBJ2-7; a possible D gene is TRBD1 (6 bases). This CDR3 is 14 amino acids long. Trimming shortened V by 2 bases and J by 0 bases, and 11 bases separated the two germline ends. Germline assignment: CDR1 DFQATT and CDR2 SNEGSKA (reference sequence). The CDR3 DNA follows: TGCAGTGCTAGAAGGGACACCAACTCCTACGAGCAGTACTTC. It is translated as CSARRDTNSYEQYF.

V and J are TRBV20-1 and TRBJ2-5; 11 nucleotides agree with TRBD2. The DNA end lines up better with TRBJ2-7; the J call may be wrong. Germline CDR1 is DFQATT and CDR2 is SNEGSKA (reference sequence). The CDR3 length is 15 residues. The CDR3 bases are TGCAGTGCTCCCGACCCTAGCGGGGGGCCCAGCGAGCAGTACTTC. Translating it yields CSAPDPSGGPSEQYF.

The rearrangement uses TRBV6-6 and TRBJ2-2, with 7 bases matching TRBD1. This CDR3 contains 15 residues. The germline V gene encodes CDR1 MNHNY and CDR2 SVGAGI (reference sequence). Losses at the gene ends were 6 bases for V and 7 bases for J; bases not matched to a gene: 11. The chain's CDR3 is CASRSDRFFSGELFF. The CDR3 DNA sequence: TGTGCCAGCAGATCGGACAGGTTCTTCAGCGGGGAGCTGTTTTTT.

A single count supports this clonotype. This chain links TRBV6-6 with TRBJ2-5; 7 bases fit TRBD1. CDR3 length: 14 residues. Per germline, CDR1 MNHNY and CDR2 SVGAGI (reference sequence). The J segment lost 0 bases and the V segment lost 4 bases, leaving 2 bases of the junction unmatched. The CDR3 loop is CASSWGQNQETQYF. Here the CDR3 DNA reads TGTGCCAGCAGTTGGGGACAGAACCAAGAGACCCAGTACTTC.

This clonotype has only a few counts. The J gene is TRBJ2-7, the V gene TRBV20-1; D uncertain. V shed 1 base and J shed 0 bases, with 7 bases lying between them. CDR1 is DFQATT and CDR2 is SNEGSKA in the germline V gene (reference sequence). CDR3 length: 13 residues. CDR3 coding DNA: TGCAGTGCTAGAGCCGGGCTCTCCTACGAGCAGTACTTC. Residues: CSARAGLSYEQYF.

The chain recombines TRBV20-1 with TRBJ2-1; D ambiguous. Germline CDR1 reads DFQATT; CDR2 reads SNEGSKA (reference sequence). This CDR3 is 14 amino acids long. Trimming took off 4 bases at V and 2 bases at J, with 12 bases between the two ends. CDR3 amino acids: CSATMSFAYNEQFF. As DNA, the CDR3 is TGCAGTGCTACCATGTCTTTCGCCTACAATGAGCAGTTCTTC.

The chain is built from TRBV4-3 and TRBJ1-5, with D hard to call. Germline V lookup: CDR1 LGHNA, CDR2 YSLEER. The V and J ends lost 2 bases and 4 bases respectively, with 12 bases between them. The CDR3 runs 15 residues. CDR3 in DNA: TGCGCCAGCAGCCAATGGACGGGGAATAATCAGCCCCAGCATTTT. This gives the protein CASSQWTGNNQPQHF.